This TCR beta chain was observed in a study of CD8 T cells in Susac syndrome. Random-hexamer reverse transcription was applied to roughly 0.5 to 1 ug RNA. TCRdb ran MiXCR on the immunoSEQ multiplex PCR reads and lists one entry per CDR3 protein. Of just over 300,000 distinct CDR3 sequences in the sample, 92% were seen once. J lost 1 base, V lost 6 bases, and 5 bases had no gene match. CDR3 length equals 14 residues. CDR1 and CDR2 from the germline V gene are SNHLY and FYNNEI. The chain has TRBV2 and TRBJ2-7; 8 bases agree with TRBD1. Input material: CD4+ T cells from PBMCs. The TCR sequence derives from a human donor with multiple sclerosis. CDR3 sequence (DNA): TGTGCCAGCAGGTGGGACAGGAGGTCCTACGAGCAGTACTTC. This sequence encodes CASRWDRRSYEQYF.